The sequence of this T cell receptor (beta chain) was determined in a study of neurological immune-mediated disorders. This clonotype was seen many times. TCRdb reanalysed the 5' RACE reads using MiXCR and keeps one entry per CDR3 protein. The table records roughly 70,000 distinct CDR3 sequences, around 3.9% of them present only once. This TCR came from a man aged 25-45 years with multiple sclerosis. Sequencing was performed on PBMCs.

For the CDR3, the DNA is TGTGCCAGCAGTTACTCGGGAGGGGGTGGGACTGAAGCTTTCTTT. This gives the protein CASSYSGGGGTEAFF. The J gene is TRBJ1-1, the V gene TRBV6-6; D is perhaps TRBD1 (6 bases). The CDR3 runs to 15 residues. CDR1 and CDR2 (germline): MNHNY, SVGAGI (reference sequence). Trimming pared 0 bases from V and 5 bases from J, leaving 13 bases between.